This T cell receptor beta chain was identified during a study of metastatic and nonmetastatic thyroid tumors. About the research overall: Repertoires of blood and of tissue (tumor or nodule) from malignant and benign thyroid patients were compared.

Germline CDR1 is MNHEY and CDR2 is SVGEGT. The V and J ends lost 4 bases and 4 bases, in that order; junction bases with no gene match: 6. This CDR3 has 14 residues. Each patient went into thyroid surgery without having received any treatment. Original methodology: To classify distant metastasis in papillary thyroid cancer, a model was built from CDR3 differences across clinicopathological groups. TCRdb re-analyzed the PCR reads through MiXCR. The V and J calls reflect TCRdb's pipeline rather than the authors' work. This table has over 11,000 clones, 23% appearing once. The chain uses TRBV6-2 or TRBV6-3 and TRBJ2-7, with 8 bases matching TRBD1. The material sequenced was blood. The sequence derives from a female donor with papillary thyroid cancer or a benign thyroid nodule (not recorded which). Some clones in this sample may be carry-over from other donors' samples. CDR3: CASSWADRAYEQYF. DNA of the CDR3: TGTGCCAGCAGTTGGGCGGACAGGGCTTACGAGCAGTACTTC.